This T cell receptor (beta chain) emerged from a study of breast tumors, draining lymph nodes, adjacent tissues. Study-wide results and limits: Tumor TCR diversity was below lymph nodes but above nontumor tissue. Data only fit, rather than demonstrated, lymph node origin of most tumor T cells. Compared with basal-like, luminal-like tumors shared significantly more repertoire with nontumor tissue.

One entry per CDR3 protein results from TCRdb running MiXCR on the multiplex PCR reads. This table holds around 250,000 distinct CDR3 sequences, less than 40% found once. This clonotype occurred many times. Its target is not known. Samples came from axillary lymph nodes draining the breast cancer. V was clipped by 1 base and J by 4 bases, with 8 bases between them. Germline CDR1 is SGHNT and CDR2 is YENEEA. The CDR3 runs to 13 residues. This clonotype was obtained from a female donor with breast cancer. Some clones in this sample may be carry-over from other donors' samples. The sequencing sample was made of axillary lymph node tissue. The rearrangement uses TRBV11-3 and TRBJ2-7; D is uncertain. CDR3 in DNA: TGTGCCAGCAGCTTAGGCAGGTTATACGAGCAGTACTTC. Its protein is CASSLGRLYEQYF.